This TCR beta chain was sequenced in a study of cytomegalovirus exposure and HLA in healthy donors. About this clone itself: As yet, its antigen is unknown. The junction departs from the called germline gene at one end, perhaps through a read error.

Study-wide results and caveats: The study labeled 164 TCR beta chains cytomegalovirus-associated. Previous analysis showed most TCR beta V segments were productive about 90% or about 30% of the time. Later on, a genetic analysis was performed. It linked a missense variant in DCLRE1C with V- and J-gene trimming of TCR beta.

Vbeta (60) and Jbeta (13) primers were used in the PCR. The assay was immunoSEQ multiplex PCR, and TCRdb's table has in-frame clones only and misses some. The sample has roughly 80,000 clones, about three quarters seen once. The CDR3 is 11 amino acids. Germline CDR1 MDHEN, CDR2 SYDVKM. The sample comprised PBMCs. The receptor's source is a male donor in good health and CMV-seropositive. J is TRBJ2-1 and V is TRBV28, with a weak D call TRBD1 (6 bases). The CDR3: CASSLPGHEVF. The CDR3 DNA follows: TGTGCCAGCAGTTTACCGGGACACGAGGTCTTC.